Sequencing of this T cell receptor beta chain was carried out in a study of cytomegalovirus exposure and HLA in healthy donors. Study as a whole: Within the Caucasian-associated ancestry cluster were 81% of the 398 genotyped donors.

Findings and caveats of the study: V- and J-gene trimming of TCR beta was linked (in a later analysis) to a missense DCLRE1C variant.

The PCR had 60 Vbeta and 13 Jbeta primers. This table comes from immunoSEQ multiplex PCR, and its TCRdb copy is limited to in-frame clones, with some not included. The sample records 95,000 to 150,000 clones, approximately 72% being singletons. Everyone who donated was a healthy bone marrow donor. In the case of this clone: Its specificity is unknown.

This CDR3 contains 18 residues. V was pared by 3 bases and J by 5 bases, with 12 bases of the junction left unmatched. CDR1 is MNHEY and CDR2 is SMNVEV in the germline V gene (reference sequence). This clonotype was obtained from a man aged 18 to 29 in good health and CMV-seronegative. Sequenced material: PBMCs. This chain uses TRBV27 with TRBJ1-5, with TRBD1 matching over 11 bases. The CDR3 nucleotides are TGTGCCAGCAGTTTGGAGAAACCCGGGACAGGGGGTTATCAGCCCCAGCATTTT. It codes for CASSLEKPGTGGYQPQHF.